This TCR beta chain was observed in a study of blood T cell repertoires in COVID-19. Whole-study context: The United States, Italy and Spain were the sources of the acute and convalescent COVID-19 samples. Sample material is recorded as cDNA or gDNA derived from T cells, B-cell-depleted T cells, or PBMCs.

Participants were aged about 18 to 100 years from roughly 26 US areas. Exposed participants came across a COVID-19 case within 2 weeks before study entry. Sequenced by immunoSEQ multiplex PCR; TCRdb stores in-frame clones only, minus some. Of over 200,000 clones in the sample, approximately 88% were seen once. CDR3 length: 18 residues. CDR1 and CDR2 from the germline V gene are MGHRA and YSYEKL. The V and J ends lost 4 bases and 0 bases, in that order; junction bases with no gene match: 12. The rearrangement joins TRBV4-1 to TRBJ1-5; 7 bases fit TRBD1. The source of this sequence is a woman in her twenties or thirties who had been exposed to COVID-19. Material for sequencing was PBMCs or T cells enriched from blood (not recorded which). The CDR3 is CASSPADRPSGSNQPQHF. In DNA form, the CDR3 reads TGCGCCAGCAGCCCTGCGGACAGGCCCTCGGGTAGCAATCAGCCCCAGCATTTT.